This TCR beta chain was obtained from a study of blood T cells in healthy people across ages (dated by TCRdb to about 2015). With respect to the entire study: In model experiments, template switching captured roughly one uniquely barcoded TCR beta cDNA molecule for every two T cells. The study measured age-related changes in TCR beta repertoire diversity using deep sequencing normalized with unique cDNA molecular identifiers. The study analyzed two additional independent replicas of 1 million unique cDNA reads from the same blood draw for two donors, one aged 18 to 29 and one aged 80 or older. The donors were divided into four age groups: young (average around 17 years), middle-aged (approximately 41), aged (about 62) and long-lived (around 80). To avoid experimental bias, donors of different ages were randomly spread across the sequencing lanes.

The germline V end is reduced by 6 bases and the J end by 5 bases; junction bases left unmatched: 11. Counted from cysteine to phenylalanine, this CDR3 has 14 amino acids. Only the CDR3 DNA stays, 42 bases, in frame from base 1. The germline V gene encodes CDR1 SQVTM and CDR2 ANQGSEA. Points on this clonotype: The antigen this receptor binds is unknown. No much larger clone is present one base from it, and per-base qualities are unavailable.

Library method: 5' RACE. The sequencer listed for this sample is Illumina HiSeq 2500. A second PCR of 7 to 11 cycles was performed with a sample-barcoded 5' primer and a J-beta primer mix. Each TCR beta cDNA molecule received a unique molecular identifier from a template-switch 5' adaptor carrying 12 random nucleotides. Each sample yielded at least 3 million CDR3-containing paired-end reads. The Mint cDNA synthesis kit, primed by a TRBC-specific oligonucleotide, was used to synthesize first-strand cDNA from all RNA. Following uracil-DNA glycosylase treatment, all cDNA underwent a first 18-cycle PCR with the universal primers M1SS and BC2_uni_R. Per the source publication's procedure: Each sample was normalized by randomly selecting 1 million high-quality reads, each carrying a distinct molecular identifier. Reads with shared molecular identifiers were discarded instead of being binned into consensus sequences. MiTCR, with a Q25 quality threshold and the strictest error-elimination algorithm, was used for CDR3 identification, clonotype clustering and error correction. A nonparametric unseen species model using Euler transformation provided a lower-bound estimate of total TCR beta diversity. The raw public reads went through TCRdb reprocessing: fastp at Q25, MiXCR clone calling, in-frame beta chains kept. CDR3 protein sequences are deduplicated, and each keeps its most common genes and DNA. The authors' filters were not applied to this entry. The sample has hundreds of thousands of distinct CDR3 sequences on record, under 55% of them singletons. The ten top clones hold about a fifth of the sample.

Donors were a few dozen systemically healthy Caucasian individuals from Russia aged roughly 6 to 90 years. Ten milliliters of peripheral blood were drawn from each donor into EDTA-treated Vacutainer tubes. Ficoll-Paque density-gradient centrifugation was used to isolate PBMCs, with at least 7 million obtained per sample. Total RNA, at least 6 micrograms per sample, was extracted from PBMCs with Trizol reagent. Naive CD45RAhigh/CD27high T cell percentages were measured by flow cytometry on a PBMC aliquot from every donor. What the authors observed across the whole study: Conclusive comparison of naive and antigen-experienced compartments was prevented by the profiling of bulk unsorted PBMCs. Because the CMV infection status of the donors was unknown, age-related changes in expanded clonotypes may potentially have been confounded. Estimates of total diversity based on one million sequenced T cells were considered lower bounds and underestimates. Compared with the aged group, the long-lived group had more naive CD4+ T cells, fewer expanded clones and increased TCR diversity, a pattern suggesting age selection. As age increased, observed TCR beta diversity per million T cells dropped in a roughly linear way, and a significant reduction was already evident by age 40. There was a strong correlation between observed TCR beta diversity and the percentage of naive T cells measured by flow cytometry.

The sequence was obtained from a man aged 55 to 69 in good health. Material for sequencing was blood. The chain was built from TRBV29-1 and TRBJ2-3; 7 bases in the middle match TRBD2. The CDR3 reads as follows: CSVLLRGDIDTQYF. The nucleotide sequence is TGCAGCGTCCTGCTTCGGGGGGATATAGATACGCAGTATTTT.